One and the same sample provided the 30 T cell receptor beta chains below, sequenced in a study of T cell repertoires and HLA-DP antigens. TCRdb's table, derived via immunoSEQ multiplex PCR, lists solely in-frame clones and lacks some. The sample includes around 110,000 clones, more than 85% of them seen just once. What these receptors recognize is not known. Sample: CD4+ T cells from PBMCs. The receptors come from a woman younger than 35 in good health and CMV-seronegative.

CDR3 sequence reads: CASTPRRQVRSRQPQHF. In nucleotides, the CDR3 is TGTGCCAGCACCCCGAGGCGGCAGGTTAGGTCCAGACAGCCCCAGCATTTT. The chain combines TRBV2 with TRBJ1-5; D not certain. The CDR3 has 17 residues. Between the trimmed V and J ends, which lost 7 bases and 7 bases, there was a span of 26 bases. CDR1 and CDR2 from the germline V gene are SNHLY and FYNNEI.

The rearrangement uses TRBV10-3 and TRBJ1-2; TRBD1 is a possible D gene (5 bases). This CDR3 region has 15 residues. Per the germline V gene, CDR1 is ENHRY and CDR2 is SYGVKD. V gave up 3 bases and J gave up 2 bases, with 13 bases separating them. CDR3 protein: CAISDQGSFNYGYTF. CDR3 nucleotide sequence: TGTGCCATCAGTGACCAGGGAAGCTTCAACTATGGCTACACCTTC.

The chain couples TRBV28 to TRBJ1-3; D gene uncertain. The CDR3 has 13 residues. CDR1 MDHEN and CDR2 SYDVKM come from the germline V gene. CDR3 sequence reads: CATSVKVGNTIYF. In DNA, the CDR3 is TGTGCAACAAGCGTGAAGGTTGGAAACACCATATATTTT. Drawing the rest from reference TRBV28 and TRBJ1-3, the complete variable domain is DVKVTQSSRYLVKRTGEKVFLECVQDMDHENMFWYRQDPGLGLRLIYFSYDVKMKEKGDIPEGYSVSREKKERFSLILESASTNQTSMYLCATSVKVGNTIYFGEGSWLTVV.

This chain connects TRBV2 to TRBJ1-2; D not certain. This CDR3 region has 14 residues. Germline CDR1 and CDR2: SNHLY and FYNNEI. Deletions cut 4 bases from V and 8 bases from J, with 17 bases between. CDR3 DNA sequence: TGTGCCAGCAGTGCCGAAGCGTTACTATGGGGCTACACCTTC. It encodes CASSAEALLWGYTF.

J is TRBJ2-1 and V is TRBV29-1; the D gene is possibly TRBD2 (5 bases). CDR1 is SQVTM, CDR2 ANQGSEA, per germline. There are 11 residues in the CDR3. V lost 6 bases, J lost 4 bases, and 7 bases lay in between. DNA of the CDR3: TGCAGCGTGGGAGAGTACAATGAGCAGTTCTTC. It yields the protein CSVGEYNEQFF.

The V and J genes are TRBV4-2 and TRBJ2-5, with 8 bases lining up with TRBD2. The ends lost 4 bases at V and 3 bases at J; junction bases unmatched: 4. From germline, CDR1 is LGHNA and CDR2 YNFKEQ. This CDR3 region has 14 residues. This chain's CDR3 is CASSLAGRKETQYF. For the CDR3, the DNA is TGTGCCAGCAGCCTAGCGGGGAGGAAAGAGACCCAGTACTTC.

The chain links TRBV15 to TRBJ2-6, with D unclear. The CDR3 runs 16 residues. Trimming pared 5 bases from V and 1 base from J, leaving 12 bases between. The germline V gene has CDR1 LNHNV and CDR2 YYDKDF (reference sequence). CDR3 coding DNA: TGTGCCACCAGCGGGGTACAAGGATCTGGGGCCAACGTCCTGACTTTC. This codes for CATSGVQGSGANVLTF. The full variable domain, in which reference TRBV15 and TRBJ2-6 provide the parts outside the CDR3, is DAMVIQNPRYQVTQFGKPVTLSCSQTLNHNVMYWYQQKSSQAPKLLFHYYDKDFNNEADTPDNFQSRRPNTSFCFLDIRSPGLGDTAMYLCATSGVQGSGANVLTFGAGSRLTVL.

The V and J genes are TRBV30 and TRBJ1-2; a weak D match, TRBD1 (5 bases). Between the trimmed V and J ends, which lost 5 bases and 3 bases, there was a span of 7 bases. This CDR3 is built from 11 residues. Germline V gene sequence: CDR1 GTSNPN, CDR2 SVGIG (reference sequence). The DNA for the CDR3 is TGTGCCTGGGACAGAGACTATGGCTACACCTTC. This translates into CAWDRDYGYTF.

The rearrangement links TRBV5-6 to TRBJ2-2, with D possibly being TRBD2 (6 bases). The CDR3 has 14 residues. Germline values: CDR1 SGHDT, CDR2 YYEEEE. The V end lost 1 base, the J end lost 6 bases, and 10 bases lay between the germline ends. The CDR3 DNA follows: TGTGCCAGCAGCTTGTTCGGGAGCTCCGGGGAGCTGTTTTTT. Protein product: CASSLFGSSGELFF. Full variable domain (outside the CDR3, taken from reference TRBV5-6 and TRBJ2-2): DAGVTQSPTHLIKTRGQQVTLRCSPKSGHDTVSWYQQALGQGPQFIFQYYEEEERQRGNFPDRFSGHQFPNYSSELNVNALLLGDSALYLCASSLFGSSGELFFGEGSRLTVL.

The genes are TRBV9 and TRBJ2-7; D is tentatively TRBD1 or TRBD2 (6 bases each). The CDR3 has 13 residues. The germline gives CDR1 SGDLS, CDR2 YYNGEE. Trimming took 4 bases from V and 5 from J, leaving 13 bases between them. CDR3 coding DNA: TGTGCCAGCAGCCTTTCGGAGGGGGACGAGCAGTACTTC. The encoded protein is CASSLSEGDEQYF.

In DNA, the CDR3 is TGTGCCAGCAGCTTAGGCAGACAAGAGACCCAGTACTTC. It translates to CASSLGRQETQYF. This rearrangement joins TRBV7-2 to TRBJ2-5; no clear D gene. Germline V gene sequence: CDR1 SGHTA, CDR2 FQGNSA. The CDR3 covers 13 residues. V shed 1 base and J shed 2 bases, with 5 bases lying between them.

The chain is built from TRBV7-2 and TRBJ2-3; D remains ambiguous. The germline CDR1 and CDR2 sequences are SGHTA and FQGNSA. V was trimmed by 2 bases and J by 4 bases, leaving 7 bases between them. This CDR3 is built from 13 residues. In DNA form, the CDR3 reads TGTGCCAGCAGCTTACAACCCCCAGATACGCAGTATTTT. Protein sequence: CASSLQPPDTQYF.

The V and J genes are TRBV5-1 and TRBJ2-7, with D possibly being TRBD1 (6 bases). This CDR3 contains 16 residues. The germline gives CDR1 SGHRS, CDR2 YFSETQ. Trimming pared 2 bases from V and 0 bases from J, leaving 15 bases between. The CDR3: CASSFWRTVHSYEQYV. CDR3 in DNA: TGCGCCAGCAGCTTTTGGCGGACAGTTCACTCCTACGAGCAGTACGTC.

Concerning this clone itself: Sequence at one end of the junction differs from germline and may be a read error. The chain couples TRBV7-7 to TRBJ2-5, with D unresolved. The CDR3 loop spans 13 amino acids. Germline V gives CDR1 SSHAT, CDR2 FNYEAQ (reference sequence). This CDR3 is CASSLAAPETQYF. The CDR3 DNA follows: TGTGCTAGCAGCTTGGCTGCCCCGGAGACCCAGTACTTC. The whole variable domain, filled in from reference TRBV7-7 and TRBJ2-5, reads GAGVSQSPRYKVTKRGQDVTLRCDPISSHATLYWYQQALGQGPEFLTYFNYEAQPDKSGLPSDRFSAERPEGSISTLTIQRTEQRDSAMYRCASSLAAPETQYFGPGTRLLVL.

V and J are TRBV29-1 and TRBJ1-2; D may be TRBD1 (6 bases). The CDR3 is 16 residues long. Trimming removed 4 bases from V and 7 bases from J, with 25 bases in between. The germline CDR1 and CDR2 sequences are SQVTM and ANQGSEA. The CDR3 is CSVGAGERRLKGGYTF. As DNA, the CDR3 is TGCAGCGTTGGAGCAGGGGAAAGGAGGTTGAAAGGTGGCTACACCTTC.

CDR3 bases: TGTGCCAGCAGCTCGGAAAATAACTATGGCTACACCTTC. Encoded protein: CASSSENNYGYTF. The chain couples TRBV11-1 to TRBJ1-2, with D hard to call. The CDR3 is 13 residues long. Germline CDR1 and CDR2: SGHAT and FQDESV (reference sequence). Trimming took off 4 bases at V and 1 base at J, with 7 bases between the two ends.

V gene TRBV28 combines with J gene TRBJ2-6; D unclear. Germline assignment: CDR1 MDHEN and CDR2 SYDVKM. The CDR3 runs 19 residues. Between the trimmed V and J ends, which lost 2 bases and 0 bases, there was a span of 17 bases. CDR3 in amino acids: CASSLRFRKMGSGANVLTF. The DNA of the CDR3 is TGTGCCAGCAGTTTAAGATTTCGGAAAATGGGCTCTGGGGCCAACGTCCTGACTTTC.

This chain joins TRBV5-5 and TRBJ2-5, with 9 bases lining up with TRBD1. The CDR3 consists of 16 residues. Germline V gene data show CDR1 as SGHKS and CDR2 as YYEKEE (reference sequence). V lost 5 bases, J lost 3 bases, and 11 bases stayed unmatched. The CDR3 bases are TGTGCCAGCAGGCCACTCCCGACAGGGGGTAAAGAGACCCAGTACTTC. This gives the protein CASRPLPTGGKETQYF.

This clone was recorded only once. The V call is TRBV9, the J call TRBJ2-5, with D unresolved. The CDR3 spans 13 residues. Trimming cost V 0 bases and J 5 bases, with 8 bases left between them. CDR1 SGDLS and CDR2 YYNGEE come from the germline V gene. CDR3 DNA: TGTGCCAGCAGCGTAGCTGGCAGCGAGACCCAGTACTTC. Protein product: CASSVAGSETQYF.

The V call is TRBV7-9, the J call TRBJ2-7; D is tentatively TRBD1 or TRBD2 (5 bases each). The V and J ends lost 6 bases and 3 bases respectively, with 21 bases between them. CDR3 length: 16 residues. From germline, CDR1 is SEHNR and CDR2 FQNEAQ (reference sequence). CDR3 loop: CASRRARGVKVYEQYF. The CDR3 DNA reads as TGTGCCAGCAGGAGGGCCAGAGGGGTTAAGGTCTACGAGCAGTACTTC. Supplemented by reference TRBV7-9 and TRBJ2-7, the full variable domain reads DTGVSQNPRHKITKRGQNVTFRCDPISEHNRLYWYRQTLGQGPEFLTYFQNEAQLEKSRLLSDRFSAERPKGSFSTLEIQRTEQGDSAMYLCASRRARGVKVYEQYFGPGTRLTVT.

V gene TRBV2 combines with J gene TRBJ2-3; TRBD2 matches at 14 bases. CDR3 length equals 14 residues. After removal of 8 bases from V and 9 bases from J, the junction contained 7 bases not matched to a gene. Germline values: CDR1 SNHLY, CDR2 FYNNEI. The CDR3 loop reads CASPGLAGVGTQYF. In DNA form, the CDR3 reads TGTGCCAGCCCGGGACTAGCGGGAGTTGGCACGCAGTATTTT.

The chain links TRBV7-3 to TRBJ2-3, with 8 bases identical to TRBD2. The trim removed 7 bases at V and 5 bases at J, leaving 11 bases unmatched. The CDR3 runs to 15 residues. Germline loops: CDR1 SGHTA, CDR2 FQGTGA. In DNA, the CDR3 is TGTGCCAGCACCCCCGACGGGGGGGCGGGAGATACGCAGTATTTT. Translated: CASTPDGGAGDTQYF. The whole variable domain, filled in from reference TRBV7-3 and TRBJ2-3, reads GAGVSQTPSNKVTEKGKYVELRCDPISGHTALYWYRQSLGQGPEFLIYFQGTGAADDSGLPNDRFFAVRPEGSVSTLKIQRTERGDSAVYLCASTPDGGAGDTQYFGPGTRLTVL.

Concerning this clone: At one end, the junction sequence differs from germline, possibly due to a read error. J is TRBJ2-3 and V is TRBV7-7, with D possibly matching TRBD1 (8 bases). Germline loops: CDR1 SSHAT, CDR2 FNYEAQ (reference sequence). CDR3 length: 17 residues. The CDR3 protein is CASSLLATGAGADTQYF. In DNA, the CDR3 is TGTGCTAGCAGCTTACTAGCGACAGGGGCGGGCGCAGATACGCAGTATTTT.

V and J are TRBV10-3 and TRBJ1-1; possible D gene TRBD1, 5 bases. Germline CDR1 ENHRY, CDR2 SYGVKD. The CDR3 totals 14 residues. The V end was cut by 0 bases, the J end by 12 bases, with 17 bases between. The CDR3 DNA is TGTGCCATCAGTGAGTCGTGGGGGATCCTCGGGCCTTTCTTT. Amino acids: CAISESWGILGPFF.

V gene TRBV18 combines with J gene TRBJ1-1; TRBD1 is a possible D gene (6 bases). The CDR3 is 13 residues long. The germline CDR1 and CDR2 sequences are KGHSH and LQKENI. Trimming removed 8 bases at V and 0 bases at J, with 10 bases between. The CDR3 reads CASAGTLNTEAFF. The CDR3, as DNA: TGTGCCAGCGCCGGGACATTGAACACTGAAGCTTTCTTT.

As DNA, the CDR3 is TGTGCCAGCAGCTTGGAGTTAGCGGGAGTTGAGACCCAGTACTTC. Residues: CASSLELAGVETQYF. The chain has TRBV5-4 and TRBJ2-5; 9 nucleotides align to TRBD2. From germline, CDR1 is SGHNT and CDR2 YYREEE (reference sequence). The CDR3 loop spans 15 amino acids. With V trimmed by 0 bases and J by 5 bases, 5 bases remained unmatched.

DNA of the CDR3: TGTGCCAGCAGCCCCGGCGGGAGGGCGGAAGATACGCAGTATTTT. Translated, it gives CASSPGGRAEDTQYF. This chain uses TRBV6-7 with TRBJ2-3; 9 nucleotides match TRBD2. TRBV6-7 is placed among ORFs of uncertain function. Trimming cost V 6 bases and J 5 bases; bases outside gene matches: 9. The CDR3 spans 15 residues.

The rearrangement joins TRBV5-4 to TRBJ2-4, with TRBD1 matching over 9 bases. The CDR3 consists of 15 residues. With 0 bases clipped from V and 7 bases from J, the junction kept 5 bases outside the gene matches. CDR1 is SGHNT, CDR2 YYREEE, per germline (reference sequence). This chain's CDR3 is CASSLEGQGGNIQYF. In DNA form, the CDR3 reads TGTGCCAGCAGCTTGGAGGGACAGGGTGGGAACATTCAGTACTTC.

The rearrangement uses TRBV19 and TRBJ1-4; tentatively, D is TRBD1 (6 bases). Trimming took 5 bases from V and 5 from J, leaving 12 bases between them. This CDR3 spans 14 amino acids. Per germline, CDR1 LNHDA and CDR2 SQIVND (reference sequence). CDR3 nucleotide sequence: TGTGCCAGTAGTCCTACAGGGTCGAATGAAAAACTGTTTTTT. It is translated as CASSPTGSNEKLFF.

The chain is built from TRBV7-2 and TRBJ2-5; D uncertain. Germline V CDR1 and CDR2: SGHTA, FQGNSA. The CDR3 extends over 14 amino acids. The V gene lost 5 bases and the J gene lost 1 base, with 11 bases spanning the gap. The DNA of the CDR3 is TGTGCCAGCAGCCCCCTCACCCCCCAAGAGACCCAGTACTTC. Protein: CASSPLTPQETQYF.